Below, 22 T cell receptor beta chains from the same sample are listed, as sequenced in a study of CD8 T cells in ankylosing spondylitis. MiXCR was run by TCRdb on the 5' RACE reads, yielding one entry per CDR3 protein. The sample has a few hundred thousand distinct CDR3 sequences, roughly 20% seen once; the top ten hold roughly 3.6%. Input material: blood, either unsorted or a sorted T cell fraction (not recorded which). These receptors were taken from a female donor with ankylosing spondylitis or in good health (not recorded which).

This clonotype was recorded many times. The genes are TRBV11-3 and TRBJ2-3; D ambiguous. This CDR3 has 13 residues. Looked up from germline, CDR1 is SGHNT and CDR2 is YENEEA. Trimming pared 3 bases from V and 2 bases from J, leaving 6 bases between. The CDR3, as DNA: TGTGCCAGCAGCTTCCACCACACAGATACGCAGTATTTT. Amino acids: CASSFHHTDTQYF.

The chain employs TRBV20-1 and TRBJ2-7, with 9 bases aligning to TRBD1. V trimming: 6 bases; J trimming: 5 bases; junction bases outside the gene matches: 11. Germline lookup yields CDR1 DFQATT and CDR2 SNEGSKA (reference sequence). This CDR3 spans 14 amino acids. The CDR3 sequence is CSASSGTGSNEQYF. The CDR3 DNA is TGCAGTGCCAGCTCCGGGACAGGGAGTAACGAGCAGTACTTC.

DNA for the CDR3: TGCGCCAGCAGCTTGCCCCTAACCGGGACTAGCAATGAGCAGTTCTTC. It yields the protein CASSLPLTGTSNEQFF. The V call is TRBV5-1, the J call TRBJ2-1; 8 bases agree with TRBD2. This CDR3 comprises 16 residues. CDR1 and CDR2 from the germline V gene are SGHRS and YFSETQ. Trimming cost V 1 base and J 6 bases; bases outside gene matches: 9.

Details on this clonotype: An end of the junction differs from the germline gene, which may be a read error. V is TRBV5-6 and J is TRBJ2-2; 13 bases are a match to TRBD2. From germline, CDR1 is SGHDT and CDR2 YYEEEE. The CDR3 is 19 residues long. The CDR3 region has the DNA TGTACCAGCAGCTCCGGACAGGTTGGACTAGCGGGAGAAACCGGGGAGCTGTTTTTT. Translated, it gives CTSSSGQVGLAGETGELFF.

This clonotype was observed many times. J is TRBJ2-1 and V is TRBV20-1; D remains ambiguous. The germline gives CDR1 DFQATT, CDR2 SNEGSKA (reference sequence). V was clipped by 7 bases and J by 8 bases, with 15 bases between them. The CDR3 spans 12 residues. DNA of the CDR3: TGCAGTGTGTCCATGCCCCCGGATGAGCAGTTCTTC. Translation: CSVSMPPDEQFF.

The chain joins TRBV14 to TRBJ2-3; 14 bases fit TRBD2. This CDR3 comprises 20 residues. Germline V CDR1 and CDR2: SGHDN, FVKESK. Trimming at V came to 2 bases and at J to 5 bases, leaving 15 bases not matched to a gene. CDR3 bases: TGTGCCAGCAGCCAATACTTCGGACTAGCGGGAGGTCGACGGGGAGATACGCAGTATTTT. Its translation is CASSQYFGLAGGRRGDTQYF.

The chain employs TRBV6-5 and TRBJ1-4; a weak D match, TRBD1 (5 bases). Germline assignment: CDR1 MNHEY and CDR2 SVGAGI. The CDR3 has 12 residues. Between the trimmed V and J ends, which lost 6 bases and 11 bases, there was a span of 13 bases. CDR3 region: CASSPGREKLFF. CDR3 coding DNA: TGTGCCAGCAGCCCAGGGCGGGAGAAACTGTTTTTT.

The CDR3 DNA follows: TGTGCCAGCACCATACAGGGACCTTATGGCTACACCTTC. Translation: CASTIQGPYGYTF. The rearrangement uses TRBV7-2 and TRBJ1-2, with TRBD1 as a possible D gene (6 bases). The CDR3 contains 13 residues. Germline CDR1 SGHTA, CDR2 FQGNSA. Trimming took 7 bases from V and 5 from J, leaving 14 bases between them. Full variable domain (remainder filled in from reference TRBV7-2 and TRBJ1-2): GAGVSQSPSNKVTEKGKDVELRCDPISGHTALYWYRQSLGQGLEFLIYFQGNSAPDKSGLPSDRFSAERTGGSVSTLTIQRTQQEDSAVYLCASTIQGPYGYTFGSGTRLTVV.

This clonotype was seen repeatedly, ten times or more. The chain joins TRBV12-3 or TRBV12-4 to TRBJ2-5; the D gene is possibly TRBD1 (5 bases). The CDR3 has 12 amino acids. Trimming shortened V by 6 bases and J by 6 bases, and 11 bases separated the two germline ends. This CDR3 is CASSSDRQTQYF. The CDR3 nucleotides are TGTGCCAGCAGCTCAGACAGACAGACCCAGTACTTC.

This clonotype was seen at least ten times. The rearrangement joins TRBV12-3 or TRBV12-4 to TRBJ2-5; TRBD2 matches at 8 bases. CDR3 length equals 18 residues. V shed 5 bases, J shed 4 bases, and the junction held 18 bases outside the gene matches. The CDR3 is CASSPTTLGLGVGETQYF. CDR3 nucleotides: TGTGCCAGCAGTCCGACGACCTTGGGACTAGGGGTTGGAGAGACCCAGTACTTC.

CDR3 DNA: TGTGCCAGCAGCTCGGGACAGACTCCCAATCAGCCCCAGCATTTT. Translating it yields CASSSGQTPNQPQHF. This chain joins TRBV11-2 and TRBJ1-5, with 7 bases fitting TRBD1. Losses at the gene ends were 4 bases for V and 3 bases for J; bases not matched to a gene: 6. Germline V CDR1 and CDR2: SGHAT, FQNNGV. The CDR3 runs 15 residues.

This clonotype turned up a few times. The V gene is TRBV6-5, the J gene TRBJ2-7; no clear D gene. This CDR3 contains 17 residues. In germline, CDR1 is MNHEY, CDR2 SVGAGI. Trimming cost V 4 bases and J 1 base, with 20 bases left between them. The CDR3 sequence is CASSSHPELSSSYEQYF. The CDR3, as DNA: TGTGCCAGCAGTTCCCATCCAGAACTCAGTAGTTCCTACGAGCAGTACTTC.

This clonotype was observed a handful of times. The chain uses TRBV7-2 and TRBJ2-7; no clear D. This CDR3 region has 12 residues. Germline CDR1 SGHTA, CDR2 FQGNSA. Deletions cut 5 bases from V and 9 bases from J, with 14 bases between. CDR3 in amino acids: CASSPPGTLQYF. Here the CDR3 DNA reads TGTGCCAGCAGCCCCCCCGGCACCTTGCAGTACTTC.

This clonotype was picked up a small number of times. J is TRBJ2-7 and V is TRBV20-1; the D gene is possibly TRBD1 (8 bases). Trimming left V 6 bases short and J 3 bases short, with 21 bases between. CDR3 length equals 15 residues. From germline, CDR1 is DFQATT and CDR2 SNEGSKA (reference sequence). The CDR3 DNA reads TGCAGTGCAGCGCGTAGGACAGGGAGGGGCTACGAGCAGTACTTC. This gives the protein CSAARRTGRGYEQYF.

A few counts support this clonotype. V and J are TRBV7-2 and TRBJ1-2; D not certain. Trimming took 1 base from V and 4 from J, leaving 10 bases between them. The CDR3 is 14 residues long. Germline-derived CDR1 and CDR2 are SGHTA and FQGNSA. The CDR3 is CASSLVGEGYGYTF. In DNA, the CDR3 is TGTGCCAGCAGCTTAGTCGGAGAGGGCTATGGCTACACCTTC. The full variable domain, in which reference TRBV7-2 and TRBJ1-2 provide the parts outside the CDR3, is GAGVSQSPSNKVTEKGKDVELRCDPISGHTALYWYRQSLGQGLEFLIYFQGNSAPDKSGLPSDRFSAERTGGSVSTLTIQRTQQEDSAVYLCASSLVGEGYGYTFGSGTRLTVV.

The CDR3 here is CASSLGQPGTEAFF. Written as DNA, the CDR3 is TGCGCCAGCAGCTTGGGGCAGCCGGGGACTGAAGCTTTCTTT. The genes are TRBV5-1 and TRBJ1-1; D gene unclear. Germline V gene data show CDR1 as SGHRS and CDR2 as YFSETQ. The V gene lost 0 bases and the J gene lost 5 bases, with 11 bases spanning the gap. The CDR3 loop spans 14 amino acids.

This clonotype appeared many times. The junction does not match germline at one end; this may be a read error. This chain joins TRBV20-1 and TRBJ2-1, with 10 bases matching TRBD1. Germline loops: CDR1 DFQATT, CDR2 SNEGSKA (reference sequence). This CDR3 is built from 14 residues. CDR3 DNA: TGCAGTGCTAGACACCCCCTGGGACAGGGGCCCCAAGTCTTC. The encoded protein is CSARHPLGQGPQVF.

V and J are TRBV27 and TRBJ2-5, with 7 bases lining up with TRBD2. Trimming cost V 8 bases and J 2 bases; bases outside gene matches: 8. Germline CDR1 MNHEY, CDR2 SMNVEV (reference sequence). The CDR3 has 14 amino acids. CDR3 nucleotide sequence: TGTGCCAGCTCCGAAGCGGGGAGACAAGAGACCCAGTACTTC. This gives the protein CASSEAGRQETQYF.

CDR3 residues: CATSTSGGRGEKLFF. CDR3 sequence (DNA): TGTGCCACCAGCACATCGGGAGGGAGGGGTGAAAAACTGTTTTTT. The rearrangement uses TRBV15 and TRBJ1-4; weak D call: TRBD1 (5 bases). From germline, CDR1 is LNHNV and CDR2 YYDKDF (reference sequence). There are 15 residues in the CDR3. V was shortened by 4 bases and J by 7 bases, with 16 bases between the two germline ends.

This chain connects TRBV18 to TRBJ1-4; D is ambiguous. Deletions cut 2 bases from V and 3 bases from J, with 4 bases between. This CDR3 spans 13 amino acids. Germline CDR1 and CDR2: KGHSH and LQKENI. CDR3 in amino acids: CASSPEANEKLFF. CDR3 in DNA: TGTGCCAGCTCACCAGAGGCTAATGAAAAACTGTTTTTT.

The J gene is TRBJ2-7, the V gene TRBV30; D is unresolved. Germline CDR1 reads GTSNPN; CDR2 reads SVGIG (reference sequence). This CDR3 is 13 amino acids long. The V end lost 0 bases, the J end lost 3 bases, and 9 bases lay between the germline ends. CDR3 sequence: CAWSVSLYYEQYF. The CDR3, as DNA: TGTGCCTGGAGTGTAAGTCTATACTACGAGCAGTACTTC.

This clonotype was detected ten times or more. The chain uses TRBV20-1 and TRBJ2-7, with D unresolved. Trimming stripped 6 bases from V and 0 bases from J, with 15 bases between. CDR1 and CDR2 (germline): DFQATT, SNEGSKA (reference sequence). This CDR3 has 14 residues. DNA for the CDR3: TGCAGTGCCCGCCCCAGCCTGAGCTCCTACGAGCAGTACTTC. Translating it yields CSARPSLSSYEQYF.